The rows below give T cell receptor beta chains drawn from one sample of a study of cytotoxic CD8 clonotypes in ibrutinib-treated CLL. The method was immunoSEQ multiplex PCR; TCRdb's version includes in-frame clones alone and lacks a portion of them. The sample lists approximately 100,000 clones; almost 80% were seen once. Specimen: PBMCs, collected after 12 months of ibrutinib treatment. Receptors originate from a human donor with chronic lymphocytic leukemia. The CDR3 runs from the conserved cysteine through the conserved F or W. The order of the fields is J gene, CDR3 length, V gene, CDR3 protein.

J gene: TRBJ2-1; CDR3 length: 10; V gene: TRBV7-9; CDR3 protein: CASSGNEQFF
J gene: TRBJ2-5; CDR3 length: 15; V gene: TRBV7-8; CDR3 protein: CASSHPGGPQETQYF
J gene: TRBJ1-2; CDR3 length: 13; V gene: TRBV5-1; CDR3 protein: CASSPGQHYGYTF
J gene: TRBJ2-5; CDR3 length: 16; V gene: TRBV5-1; CDR3 protein: CASSFFGTANEETQYF
J gene: TRBJ1-2; CDR3 length: 13; V gene: TRBV30; CDR3 protein: CAWSVLGGSGYTF
J gene: TRBJ2-2; CDR3 length: 17; V gene: TRBV10-1; CDR3 protein: CASSLGPGLGDTGELFF
J gene: TRBJ1-1; CDR3 length: 11; V gene: TRBV6-1; CDR3 protein: CASRVGESAFF
J gene: TRBJ1-6; CDR3 length: 15; V gene: TRBV14; CDR3 protein: CASSQGQGANSPLHF
J gene: TRBJ2-5; CDR3 length: 12; V gene: TRBV29-1; CDR3 protein: CSVGEYQETQYF
J gene: TRBJ2-2; CDR3 length: 16; V gene: TRBV19; CDR3 protein: CASSIAGGPNTGELFF
J gene: TRBJ1-6; CDR3 length: 16; V gene: TRBV30; CDR3 protein: CAGGPAAQLRNSPLHF
J gene: TRBJ2-1; CDR3 length: 14; V gene: TRBV2; CDR3 protein: CASSEGRSFNEQFF
J gene: TRBJ2-7; CDR3 length: 15; V gene: TRBV7-8; CDR3 protein: CASSLPRWQGDEQYF
J gene: TRBJ2-5; CDR3 length: 15; V gene: TRBV10-3; CDR3 protein: CAISPGGDSQETQYF
J gene: TRBJ1-1; CDR3 length: 13; V gene: TRBV15; CDR3 protein: CATRFTQGSEAFF
J gene: TRBJ2-7; CDR3 length: 14; V gene: TRBV5-4; CDR3 protein: CASNPGTISNEQYF
J gene: TRBJ2-1; CDR3 length: 17; V gene: TRBV7-8; CDR3 protein: CASSLTKSSMTNNEQFF
J gene: TRBJ1-2; CDR3 length: 12; V gene: TRBV7-9; CDR3 protein: CASSLLQGGYTF
J gene: TRBJ2-2; CDR3 length: 13; V gene: TRBV11-2; CDR3 protein: CAGSRGNTGELFF
J gene: TRBJ1-4; CDR3 length: 15; V gene: TRBV21-1; CDR3 protein: CASIGTGRVGEKLFF
J gene: TRBJ2-5; CDR3 length: 17; V gene: TRBV18; CDR3 protein: CASSRTTGLAGQETQYF
J gene: TRBJ2-6; CDR3 length: 17; V gene: TRBV19; CDR3 protein: CASNTGQGALGANVLTF
J gene: TRBJ1-3; CDR3 length: 15; V gene: TRBV29-1; CDR3 protein: CSVGVERRAGNTIYF
J gene: TRBJ2-6; CDR3 length: 17; V gene: TRBV5-8; CDR3 protein: CASSRVGGVPGANVLTF
J gene: TRBJ1-4; CDR3 length: 15; V gene: TRBV28; CDR3 protein: CASSSSGPLDEKLFF
J gene: TRBJ1-6; CDR3 length: 13; V gene: TRBV6-6; CDR3 protein: CASRTTGNSPLHF
J gene: TRBJ1-1; CDR3 length: 15; V gene: TRBV5-1; CDR3 protein: CASSLGHEKNTEAFF
J gene: TRBJ1-1; CDR3 length: 14; V gene: TRBV7-6; CDR3 protein: CASSPGPSNTEAFF
J gene: TRBJ2-5; CDR3 length: 18; V gene: TRBV11-3; CDR3 protein: CASSLVFMGRTGIETQYF
J gene: TRBJ2-7; CDR3 length: 13; V gene: TRBV7-6; CDR3 protein: CASSLDGPGEQYF
J gene: TRBJ1-6; CDR3 length: 15; V gene: TRBV11-1; CDR3 protein: CASSLGDSANSPLHF
J gene: TRBJ2-3; CDR3 length: 17; V gene: TRBV28; CDR3 protein: CASSLPGTGVTTDTQYF
J gene: TRBJ2-6; CDR3 length: 18; V gene: TRBV25-1; CDR3 protein: CASSDPGQGASGANVLTF